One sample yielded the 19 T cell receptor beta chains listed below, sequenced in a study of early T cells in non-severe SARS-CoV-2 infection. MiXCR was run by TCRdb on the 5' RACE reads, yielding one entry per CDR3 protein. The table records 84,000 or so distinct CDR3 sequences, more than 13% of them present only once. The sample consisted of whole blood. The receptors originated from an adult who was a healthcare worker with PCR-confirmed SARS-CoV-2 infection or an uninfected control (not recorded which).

The CDR3 bases are TGTGCCAGCAGCCAAGATATAATGGGACTACGCACAGATACGCAGTATTTT. Its protein is CASSQDIMGLRTDTQYF. The chain has TRBV14 and TRBJ2-3, with TRBD2 identical over 7 bases. The V and J ends lost 0 bases and 1 base, in that order; junction bases with no gene match: 7. The CDR3 extends over 17 amino acids. The V gene's germline CDR1 is SGHDN and CDR2 FVKESK. Variable domain in full (rest from reference TRBV14 and TRBJ2-3): EAGVTQFPSHSVIEKGQTVTLRCDPISGHDNLYWYRRVMGKEIKFLLHFVKESKQDESGMPNNRFLAERTGGTYSTLKVQPAELEDSGVYFCASSQDIMGLRTDTQYFGPGTRLTVL.

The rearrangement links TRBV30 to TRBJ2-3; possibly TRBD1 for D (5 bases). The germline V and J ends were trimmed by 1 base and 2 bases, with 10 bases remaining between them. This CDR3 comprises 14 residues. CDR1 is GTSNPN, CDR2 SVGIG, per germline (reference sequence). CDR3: CAWSGVTATDTQYF. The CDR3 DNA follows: TGTGCCTGGAGTGGAGTGACAGCCACAGATACGCAGTATTTT. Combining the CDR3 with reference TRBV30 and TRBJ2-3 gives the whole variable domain SQTIHQWPATLVQPVGSPLSLECTVEGTSNPNLYWYRQAAGRGLQLLFYSVGIGQISSEVPQNLSASRPQDRQFILSSKKLLLSDSGFYLCAWSGVTATDTQYFGPGTRLTVL.

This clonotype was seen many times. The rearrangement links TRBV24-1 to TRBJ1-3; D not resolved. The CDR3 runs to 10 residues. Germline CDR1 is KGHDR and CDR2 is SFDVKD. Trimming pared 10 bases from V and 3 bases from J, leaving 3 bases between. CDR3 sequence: CATGGNTIYF. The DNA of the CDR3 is TGTGCCACTGGTGGAAACACCATATATTTT.

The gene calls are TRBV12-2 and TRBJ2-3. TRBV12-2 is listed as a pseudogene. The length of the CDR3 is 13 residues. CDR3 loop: CARTAGHTDTQYF. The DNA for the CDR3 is TGTGCAAGGACGGCAGGCCACACAGATACGCAGTATTTT.

CDR3 sequence reads: CASSAGDRGGRTEAFF. CDR3 coding DNA: TGTGCCAGCAGTGCTGGGGACAGGGGTGGTAGGACTGAAGCTTTCTTT. J is TRBJ1-1 and V is TRBV12-3 or TRBV12-4; 10 nucleotides agree with TRBD1. The V gene end was trimmed by 5 bases and the J gene end by 5 bases; junction bases not matched to a gene: 11. The CDR3 contains 16 residues.

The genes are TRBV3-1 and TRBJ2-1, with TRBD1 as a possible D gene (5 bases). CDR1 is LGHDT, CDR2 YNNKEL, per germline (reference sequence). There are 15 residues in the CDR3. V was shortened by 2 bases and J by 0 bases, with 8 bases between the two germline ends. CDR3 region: CASSQRGRSYNEQFF. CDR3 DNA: TGTGCCAGCAGCCAAAGGGGCCGCTCCTACAATGAGCAGTTCTTC.

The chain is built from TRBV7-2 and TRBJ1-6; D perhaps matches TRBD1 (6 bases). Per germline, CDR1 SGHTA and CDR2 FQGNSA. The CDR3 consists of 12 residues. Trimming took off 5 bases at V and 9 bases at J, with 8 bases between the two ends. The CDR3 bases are TGTGCCAGCAGCACAGGGTTTTCACCCCTCCACTTT. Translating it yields CASSTGFSPLHF.

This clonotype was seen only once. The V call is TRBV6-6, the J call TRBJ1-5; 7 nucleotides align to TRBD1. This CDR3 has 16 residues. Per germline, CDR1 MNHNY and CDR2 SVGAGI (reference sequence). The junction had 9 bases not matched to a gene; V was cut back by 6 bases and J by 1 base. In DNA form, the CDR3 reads TGTGCCAGCAGCCCCAGCGGGGGACAGAGCAATCAGCCCCAGCATTTT. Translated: CASSPSGGQSNQPQHF.

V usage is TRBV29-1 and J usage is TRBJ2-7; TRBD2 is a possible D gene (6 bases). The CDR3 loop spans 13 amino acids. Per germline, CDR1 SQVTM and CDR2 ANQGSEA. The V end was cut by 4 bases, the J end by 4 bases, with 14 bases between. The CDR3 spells CSVADRGLYEQYF. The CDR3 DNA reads TGCAGCGTTGCTGATAGGGGACTTTACGAGCAGTACTTC.

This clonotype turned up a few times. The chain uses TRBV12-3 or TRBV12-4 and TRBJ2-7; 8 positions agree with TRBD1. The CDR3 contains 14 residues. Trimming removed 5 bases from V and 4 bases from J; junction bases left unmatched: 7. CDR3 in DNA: TGTGCCAGCAGTCGACAGGGGAGCATATACGAGCAGTACTTC. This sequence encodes CASSRQGSIYEQYF.

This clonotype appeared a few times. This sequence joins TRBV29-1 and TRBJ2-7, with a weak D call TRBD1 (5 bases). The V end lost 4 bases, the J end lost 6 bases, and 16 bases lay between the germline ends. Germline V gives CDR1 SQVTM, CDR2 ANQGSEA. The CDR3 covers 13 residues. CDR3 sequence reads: CSVATARGAEQYF. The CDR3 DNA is TGCAGCGTTGCAACAGCTAGGGGCGCCGAGCAGTACTTC.

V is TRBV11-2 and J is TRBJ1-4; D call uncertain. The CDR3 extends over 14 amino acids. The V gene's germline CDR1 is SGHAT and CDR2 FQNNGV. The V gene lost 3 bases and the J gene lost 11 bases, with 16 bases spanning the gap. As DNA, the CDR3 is TGTGCCAGCAGCTTTGGGGAGGGTCGGGAGAAACTGTTTTTT. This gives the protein CASSFGEGREKLFF.

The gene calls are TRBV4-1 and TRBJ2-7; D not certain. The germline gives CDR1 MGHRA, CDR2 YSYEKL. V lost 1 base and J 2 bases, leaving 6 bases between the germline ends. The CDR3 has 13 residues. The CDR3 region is CASSQGRTYEQYF. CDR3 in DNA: TGCGCCAGCAGCCAAGGCCGTACCTACGAGCAGTACTTC.

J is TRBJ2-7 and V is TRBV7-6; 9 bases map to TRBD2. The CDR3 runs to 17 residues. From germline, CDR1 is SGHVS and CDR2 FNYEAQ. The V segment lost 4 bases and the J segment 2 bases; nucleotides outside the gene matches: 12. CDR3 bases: TGTGCCAGCAGCTCCCACCCGCGGGGGGGTAGGACCTACGAGCAGTACTTC. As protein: CASSSHPRGGRTYEQYF.

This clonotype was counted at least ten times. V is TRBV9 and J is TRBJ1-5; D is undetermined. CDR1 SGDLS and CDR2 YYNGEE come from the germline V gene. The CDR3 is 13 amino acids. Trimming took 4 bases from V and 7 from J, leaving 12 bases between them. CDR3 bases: TGTGCCAGCAGCCCCGAAGGGAGGCAGCCCCAGCATTTT. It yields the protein CASSPEGRQPQHF.

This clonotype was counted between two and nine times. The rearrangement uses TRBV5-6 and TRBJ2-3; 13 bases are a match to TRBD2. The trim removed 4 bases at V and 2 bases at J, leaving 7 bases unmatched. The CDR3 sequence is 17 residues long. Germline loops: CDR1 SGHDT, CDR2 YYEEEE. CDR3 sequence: CASSIGLAGAYTDTQYF. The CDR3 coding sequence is TGTGCCAGCAGCATCGGACTAGCGGGGGCCTACACAGATACGCAGTATTTT.

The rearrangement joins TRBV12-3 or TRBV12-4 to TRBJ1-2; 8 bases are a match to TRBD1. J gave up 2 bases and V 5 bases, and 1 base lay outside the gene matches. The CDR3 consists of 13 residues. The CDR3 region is CASSRDRNYGYTF. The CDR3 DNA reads TGTGCCAGCAGTCGGGACAGGAACTATGGCTACACCTTC.

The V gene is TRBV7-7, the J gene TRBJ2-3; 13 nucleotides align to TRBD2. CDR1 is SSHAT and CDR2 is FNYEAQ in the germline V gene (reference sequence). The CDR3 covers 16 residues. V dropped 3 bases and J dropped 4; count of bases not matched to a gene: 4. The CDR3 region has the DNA TGTGCCAGCAGCTTGGGACTAGCGGGGCATCCAGATACGCAGTATTTT. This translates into CASSLGLAGHPDTQYF.

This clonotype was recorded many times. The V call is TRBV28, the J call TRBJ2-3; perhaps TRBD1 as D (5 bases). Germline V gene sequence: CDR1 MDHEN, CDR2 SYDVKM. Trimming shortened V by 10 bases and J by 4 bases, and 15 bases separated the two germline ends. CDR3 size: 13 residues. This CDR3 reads CAIPKGRADTQYF. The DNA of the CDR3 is TGTGCCATCCCAAAGGGCAGGGCAGATACGCAGTATTTT. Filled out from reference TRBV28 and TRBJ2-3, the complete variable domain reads DVKVTQSSRYLVKRTGEKVFLECVQDMDHENMFWYRQDPGLGLRLIYFSYDVKMKEKGDIPEGYSVSREKKERFSLILESASTNQTSMYLCAIPKGRADTQYFGPGTRLTVL.